This paragraph reports one TCR beta chain. V lost 2 bases and J 2 bases, leaving 11 bases between the germline ends. This CDR3 spans 14 amino acids. The germline V gene has CDR1 SGHDT and CDR2 YYEEEE. This entry belongs to a study of control samples from healthy donors and cancer patients. Generated by immunoSEQ multiplex PCR, the TCRdb table keeps only in-frame clones and is missing some. Counted here are about 93,000 clones, about 85% occurring once; the ten biggest clones make up around an eighth. The clonotype originates from a woman between 70 and 85 years old in good health. The chain has TRBV5-6 and TRBJ2-7, with D possibly being TRBD1 (6 bases). Sequenced: blood. As DNA, the CDR3 is TGTGCCAGCAGCTTCTACAGGGTTACCTACGAGCAGTACTTC. This sequence encodes CASSFYRVTYEQYF.